What follows are 23 T cell receptor beta chains derived from one specimen sequenced in a study of blood T cell repertoires in COVID-19. Assay: immunoSEQ multiplex PCR; the TCRdb copy retains only in-frame clones and omits some. The table includes some 40,000 clones, about 90% detected once. The sequencing sample was made of peripheral blood. These receptors originate from a woman of 80 years or more with acute or convalescent COVID-19.

The CDR3 sequence: CASTPGLGYGYTF. CDR3 in DNA: TGTGCCAGCACCCCGGGACTAGGCTATGGCTACACCTTC. V and J are TRBV5-6 and TRBJ1-2; a weak D match, TRBD1 (5 bases). Germline-derived CDR1 and CDR2 are SGHDT and YYEEEE. Trimming stripped 6 bases from V and 4 bases from J, with 13 bases between. CDR3 length: 13 amino acids.

The chain combines TRBV7-9 with TRBJ1-3; 7 positions match TRBD1. V lost 5 bases and J lost 0; bases outside the gene matches: 10. The CDR3 sequence is 17 residues long. Per the germline V gene, CDR1 is SEHNR and CDR2 is FQNEAQ (reference sequence). CDR3: CASSRSGTDFSGNTIYF. Here the CDR3 DNA reads TGTGCCAGCAGCCGATCCGGGACAGATTTCTCTGGAAACACCATATATTTT. Looking up the rest from reference TRBV7-9 and TRBJ1-3 gives the full variable domain: DTGVSQNPRHKITKRGQNVTFRCDPISEHNRLYWYRQTLGQGPEFLTYFQNEAQLEKSRLLSDRFSAERPKGSFSTLEIQRTEQGDSAMYLCASSRSGTDFSGNTIYFGEGSWLTVV.

The rearrangement joins TRBV5-1 to TRBJ2-5, with 14 bases identical to TRBD2. Germline CDR1 and CDR2: SGHRS and YFSETQ. V was pared by 0 bases and J by 5 bases, with 6 bases of the junction left unmatched. The CDR3 extends over 17 amino acids. CDR3 amino acids: CASSLGLAGGRRETQYF. The CDR3 DNA follows: TGCGCCAGCAGCTTGGGACTAGCGGGGGGGCGGCGGGAGACCCAGTACTTC.

On this clone itself: Other DNA sequences within the sample encode an identical CDR3. CDR3 sequence (DNA): TGTGCCTGGGCCAGGGGCACTGAAGCTTTCTTT. As protein: CAWARGTEAFF. The chain employs TRBV30 and TRBJ1-1; D may be TRBD1 (6 bases). The germline V gene encodes CDR1 GTSNPN and CDR2 SVGIG (reference sequence). V was clipped by 5 bases and J by 4 bases, with 8 bases between them. This CDR3 is built from 11 residues. Based on the CDR3 plus reference TRBV30 and TRBJ1-1, the full variable domain is SQTIHQWPATLVQPVGSPLSLECTVEGTSNPNLYWYRQAAGRGLQLLFYSVGIGQISSEVPQNLSASRPQDRQFILSSKKLLLSDSGFYLCAWARGTEAFFGQGTRLTVV.

The rearrangement joins TRBV7-8 to TRBJ1-1; D perhaps matches TRBD1 (5 bases). This CDR3 comprises 13 residues. Germline V gene lookup returns CDR1 SGHVS and CDR2 FQNEAQ. Trimming removed 8 bases from V and 0 bases from J, with 10 bases in between. The CDR3 spells CASHWGVNTEAFF. The CDR3 DNA reads as TGTGCCAGCCACTGGGGGGTGAACACTGAAGCTTTCTTT. Combining the CDR3 with reference TRBV7-8 and TRBJ1-1 gives the whole variable domain GAGVSQSPRYKVAKRGQDVALRCDPISGHVSLFWYQQALGQGPEFLTYFQNEAQLDKSGLPSDRFFAERPEGSVSTLKIQRTQQEDSAVYLCASHWGVNTEAFFGQGTRLTVV.

The V gene is TRBV27, the J gene TRBJ1-5, with D tentatively TRBD1 (5 bases). The CDR3 consists of 14 residues. Trimming stripped 5 bases from V and 3 bases from J, with 11 bases between. Germline V lookup: CDR1 MNHEY, CDR2 SMNVEV (reference sequence). CDR3 protein: CASSPTGVNQPQHF. CDR3 in DNA: TGTGCCAGCAGTCCAACAGGAGTCAATCAGCCCCAGCATTTT.

In nucleotides, the CDR3 is TGTGCCAGCTCACCGGGACAGGGGTATACCTACGAGCAGTACTTC. As protein: CASSPGQGYTYEQYF. The rearrangement links TRBV18 to TRBJ2-7, with 10 bases fitting TRBD1. The germline V gene encodes CDR1 KGHSH and CDR2 LQKENI. The CDR3 extends over 15 amino acids. V lost 3 bases to trimming and J lost 2 bases; unmatched junction nucleotides: 4.

The genes are TRBV7-2 and TRBJ1-6; TRBD1 agrees at 7 bases. CDR1 SGHTA and CDR2 FQGNSA come from the germline V gene. The CDR3 covers 14 residues. J was trimmed by 10 bases and V by 7 bases; bases with no gene match: 10. CDR3 amino acids: CASKEGAPGSPLHF. Written as DNA, the CDR3 is TGTGCCAGCAAGGAGGGGGCGCCGGGATCACCCCTCCACTTT. The variable domain in full, with the rest retrieved from reference TRBV7-2 and TRBJ1-6, is GAGVSQSPSNKVTEKGKDVELRCDPISGHTALYWYRQSLGQGLEFLIYFQGNSAPDKSGLPSDRFSAERTGGSVSTLTIQRTQQEDSAVYLCASKEGAPGSPLHFGNGTRLTVT.

The rearrangement joins TRBV6-2 or TRBV6-3 to TRBJ1-2; TRBD1 matches 9 bases. V shed 6 bases, J shed 1 base, and the junction held 6 bases outside the gene matches. Germline CDR1 reads MNHEY; CDR2 reads SVGEGT. The CDR3 spans 15 residues. The DNA for the CDR3 is TGTGCCAGCAGCCGCCGGGACAGGGATAACTATGGCTACACCTTC. Protein product: CASSRRDRDNYGYTF.

The chain combines TRBV21-1 with TRBJ2-7; the DNA was not compared with TRBD2, the D call given in the table. TRBV21-1 is a recognized pseudogene. The length of the CDR3 is 14 residues. The CDR3 loop is CASTSRRSSYEQYF. CDR3 coding DNA: TGTGCCAGCACCAGCCGACGGAGCTCCTACGAGCAGTACTTC.

V gene TRBV20-1 combines with J gene TRBJ2-5; 9 bases match TRBD2. CDR1 is DFQATT, CDR2 SNEGSKA, per germline (reference sequence). The V gene end was trimmed by 3 bases and the J gene end by 4 bases; junction bases not matched to a gene: 9. The CDR3 covers 15 residues. The CDR3, as DNA: TGCAGTGCTAGTTTTGCGGGGGGGCCGGGAGAGACCCAGTACTTC. It encodes CSASFAGGPGETQYF.

The chain combines TRBV19 with TRBJ1-2, with D possibly being TRBD1 (5 bases). This CDR3 has 14 residues. Trimming pared 4 bases from V and 4 bases from J, leaving 13 bases between. Per germline, CDR1 LNHDA and CDR2 SQIVND (reference sequence). This chain's CDR3 is CASSTRTMGYGYTF. CDR3 nucleotide sequence: TGTGCCAGTAGTACCCGGACAATGGGCTATGGCTACACCTTC.

The chain uses TRBV6-6 and TRBJ2-7; TRBD1 matches at 8 bases. The V and J ends lost 6 bases and 4 bases, in that order; junction bases with no gene match: 5. This CDR3 spans 13 amino acids. The germline V gene encodes CDR1 MNHNY and CDR2 SVGAGI (reference sequence). CDR3 nucleotides: TGTGCCAGCAGGGCAGGGGGCGTTTACGAGCAGTACTTC. Amino acid sequence: CASRAGGVYEQYF.

The gene calls are TRBV7-9 and TRBJ1-2; 7 bases agree with TRBD1. Germline V CDR1 and CDR2: SEHNR, FQNEAQ (reference sequence). V was clipped by 5 bases and J by 3 bases; unmatched bases: 3. CDR3 length: 13 residues. For the CDR3, the DNA is TGTGCCAGCAGCCCCACAGGGGACTATGGCTACACCTTC. Translating gives CASSPTGDYGYTF.

The chain couples TRBV18 to TRBJ1-6; TRBD1 agrees at 9 bases. Germline lookup yields CDR1 KGHSH and CDR2 LQKENI. The CDR3 has 16 amino acids. V lost 4 bases, J lost 3 bases, and 4 bases stayed unmatched. The CDR3 spells CASSLGQGLYNSPLHF. The DNA for the CDR3 is TGTGCCAGCTCACTAGGACAGGGGCTCTATAATTCACCCCTCCACTTT.

The J gene is TRBJ2-3, the V gene TRBV2, with TRBD1 identical over 7 bases. After removal of 6 bases from V and 0 bases from J, the junction contained 6 bases not matched to a gene. Germline assignment: CDR1 SNHLY and CDR2 FYNNEI. The CDR3 extends over 15 amino acids. CDR3 loop: CASSNRGLSTDTQYF. CDR3 coding DNA: TGTGCCAGCAGCAACAGGGGCCTCAGCACAGATACGCAGTATTTT.

The CDR3 loop reads CASSVLGGAGTDTQYF. The CDR3 nucleotides read TGTGCCAGCAGCGTCCTAGGGGGCGCTGGGACAGATACGCAGTATTTT. The chain is built from TRBV9 and TRBJ2-3; TRBD1 matches 7 bases. Trimming removed 2 bases from V and 3 bases from J; junction bases left unmatched: 9. The germline V gene encodes CDR1 SGDLS and CDR2 YYNGEE. The CDR3 spans 16 residues.

The CDR3 DNA reads as TGTGCCAGCAGCCACACACTGACAGGGAGGAGTGAGCAGTTCTTC. It yields the protein CASSHTLTGRSEQFF. This sequence joins TRBV5-4 and TRBJ2-1, with D possibly matching TRBD1 (7 bases). Germline V gene data show CDR1 as SGHNT and CDR2 as YYREEE (reference sequence). V lost 4 bases and J lost 9, with 20 bases in between. The CDR3 totals 15 residues.

V and J are TRBV6-5 and TRBJ1-1, with 8 bases that match TRBD1. Germline CDR1 MNHEY, CDR2 SVGAGI. The CDR3 consists of 15 residues. J lost 6 bases, V lost 6 bases, and 12 bases had no gene match. Here the CDR3 reads CASRDGQGRGAEAFF. CDR3 nucleotide sequence: TGTGCCAGCAGAGACGGACAGGGTAGAGGGGCTGAAGCTTTCTTT.

Only one count was recorded for this clone. The chain couples TRBV4-1 to TRBJ1-3; D is undetermined. V was cut by 0 bases and J by 0 bases, with 9 bases left in between. Germline CDR1 MGHRA, CDR2 YSYEKL. The CDR3 runs to 16 residues. CDR3 sequence (DNA): TGCGCCAGCAGCCAAGATGAGCGGAGCTCTGGAAACACCATATATTTT. Its protein is CASSQDERSSGNTIYF.

Written as DNA, the CDR3 is TGCGCCAGCAGCCTTCTTAGCGGGGGGGCCTCCTACGAGCAGTACTTC. This sequence encodes CASSLLSGGASYEQYF. This chain uses TRBV5-1 with TRBJ2-7, with TRBD2 matching 11 bases. In germline, CDR1 is SGHRS, CDR2 YFSETQ. The ends lost 4 bases at V and 0 bases at J; junction bases unmatched: 6. This CDR3 has 16 residues.

This clone occurred once. The genes are TRBV20-1 and TRBJ1-1; TRBD1 matches at 7 bases. The CDR3 covers 11 residues. CDR1 and CDR2 (germline): DFQATT, SNEGSKA (reference sequence). V shed 1 base, J shed 7 bases, and the junction held 0 bases outside the gene matches. The DNA for the CDR3 is TGCAGTGCTAGAGGGGACAGTGAAGCTTTCTTT. Encoded protein: CSARGDSEAFF.

The genes are TRBV30 and TRBJ1-4, with TRBD1 matching over 7 bases. The V gene end was trimmed by 2 bases and the J gene end by 2 bases; junction bases not matched to a gene: 8. The CDR3 contains 16 residues. Looked up from germline, CDR1 is GTSNPN and CDR2 is SVGIG (reference sequence). CDR3 sequence: CAWSWRGRLTNEKLFF. CDR3 coding DNA: TGTGCCTGGAGTTGGAGGGGGCGCTTGACTAATGAAAAACTGTTTTTT.